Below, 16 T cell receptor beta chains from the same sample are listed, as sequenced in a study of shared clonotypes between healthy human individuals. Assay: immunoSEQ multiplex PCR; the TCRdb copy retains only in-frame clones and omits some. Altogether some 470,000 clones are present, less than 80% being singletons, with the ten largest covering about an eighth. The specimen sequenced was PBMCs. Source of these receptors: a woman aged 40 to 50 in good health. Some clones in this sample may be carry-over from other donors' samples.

CDR3 sequence (DNA): TGTGCCAGCATAAGGGGGGACACCGGGGAGCTGTTTTTT. Its protein product is CASIRGDTGELFF. The V call is TRBV28, the J call TRBJ2-2; D possibly uses TRBD1 or TRBD2 (6 bases each). The germline V gene encodes CDR1 MDHEN and CDR2 SYDVKM. The CDR3 sequence is 13 residues long. The germline V and J ends were trimmed by 7 bases and 3 bases, with 9 bases remaining between them.

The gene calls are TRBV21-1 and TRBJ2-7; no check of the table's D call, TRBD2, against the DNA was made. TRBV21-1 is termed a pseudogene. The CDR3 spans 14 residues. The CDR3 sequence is CASSQLGTRWEQYF. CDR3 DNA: TGTGCCAGCAGCCAGCTTGGGACTAGGTGGGAGCAGTACTTC.

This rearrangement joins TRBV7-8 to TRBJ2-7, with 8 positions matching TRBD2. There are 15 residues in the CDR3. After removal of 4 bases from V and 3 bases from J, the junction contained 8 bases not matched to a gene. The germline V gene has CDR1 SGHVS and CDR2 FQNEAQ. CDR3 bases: TGTGCCAGCAGCTACGGACTAGCTGACGTCTACGAGCAGTACTTC. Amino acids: CASSYGLADVYEQYF.

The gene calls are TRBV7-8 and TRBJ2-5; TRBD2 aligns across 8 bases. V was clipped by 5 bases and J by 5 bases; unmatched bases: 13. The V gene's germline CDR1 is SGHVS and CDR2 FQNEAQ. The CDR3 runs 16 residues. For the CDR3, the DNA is TGTGCCAGCAGCCGGCGGGAGGCGGGAAACGTTGAGACCCAGTACTTC. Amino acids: CASSRREAGNVETQYF.

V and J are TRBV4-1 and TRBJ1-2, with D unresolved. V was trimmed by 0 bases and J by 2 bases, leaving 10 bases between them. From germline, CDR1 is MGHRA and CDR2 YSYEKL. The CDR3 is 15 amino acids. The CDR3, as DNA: TGCGCCAGCAGCCAAGAACCCTTCGTAAACTATGGCTACACCTTC. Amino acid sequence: CASSQEPFVNYGYTF.

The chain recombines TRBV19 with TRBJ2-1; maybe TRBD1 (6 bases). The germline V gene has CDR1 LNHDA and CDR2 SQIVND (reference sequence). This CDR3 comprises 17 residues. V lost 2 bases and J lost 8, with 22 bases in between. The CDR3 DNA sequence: TGTGCCAGTAGTATACGGACACAGGGATTTCAAAGTCATGAGCAGTTCTTC. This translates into CASSIRTQGFQSHEQFF.

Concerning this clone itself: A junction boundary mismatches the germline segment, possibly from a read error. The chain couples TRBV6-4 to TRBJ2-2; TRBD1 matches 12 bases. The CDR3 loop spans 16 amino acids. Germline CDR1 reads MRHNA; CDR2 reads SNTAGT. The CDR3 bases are TGTGCCAGCAGCCTGACCGGGACAGGGGGCATCGGGGGGCTGTTTTTT. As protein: CASSLTGTGGIGGLFF.

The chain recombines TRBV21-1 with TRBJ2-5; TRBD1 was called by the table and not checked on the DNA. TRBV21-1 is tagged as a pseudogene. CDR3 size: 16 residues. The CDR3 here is CASSKVVGTEKETQYF. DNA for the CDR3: TGTGCCAGCAGCAAAGTAGTCGGGACAGAAAAAGAGACCCAGTACTTC.

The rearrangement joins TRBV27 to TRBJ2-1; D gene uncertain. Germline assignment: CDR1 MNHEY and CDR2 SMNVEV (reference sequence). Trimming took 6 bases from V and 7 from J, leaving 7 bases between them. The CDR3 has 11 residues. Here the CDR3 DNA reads TGTGCCAGCAGCCGAGATAATGAGCAGTTCTTC. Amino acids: CASSRDNEQFF.

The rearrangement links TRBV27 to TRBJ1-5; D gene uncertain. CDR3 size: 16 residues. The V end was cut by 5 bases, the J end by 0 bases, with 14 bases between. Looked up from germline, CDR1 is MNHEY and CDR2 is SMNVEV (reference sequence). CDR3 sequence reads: CASSPRQPDSNQPQHF. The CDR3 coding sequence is TGTGCCAGCAGTCCTCGCCAGCCAGATAGCAATCAGCCCCAGCATTTT.

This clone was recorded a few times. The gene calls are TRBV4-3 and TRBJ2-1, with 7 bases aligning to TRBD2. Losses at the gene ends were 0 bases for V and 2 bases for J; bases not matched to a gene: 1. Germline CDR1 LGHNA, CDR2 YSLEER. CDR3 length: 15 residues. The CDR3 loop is CASSQDTSAYNEQFF. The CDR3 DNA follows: TGCGCCAGCAGCCAAGATACTAGCGCCTACAATGAGCAGTTCTTC.

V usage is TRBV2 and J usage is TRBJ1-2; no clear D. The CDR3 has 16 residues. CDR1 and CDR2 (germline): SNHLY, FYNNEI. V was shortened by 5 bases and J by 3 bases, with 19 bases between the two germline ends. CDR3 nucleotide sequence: TGTGCCAGCAGTCCGACGCTTACGCCGGCCCACTATGGCTACACCTTC. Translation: CASSPTLTPAHYGYTF.

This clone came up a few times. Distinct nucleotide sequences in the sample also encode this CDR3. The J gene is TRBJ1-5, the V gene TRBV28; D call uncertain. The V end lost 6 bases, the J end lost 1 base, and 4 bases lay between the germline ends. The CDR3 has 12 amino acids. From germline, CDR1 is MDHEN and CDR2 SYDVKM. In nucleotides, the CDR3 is TGTGCCAGCAGCCGAAGCAATCAGCCCCAGCATTTT. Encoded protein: CASSRSNQPQHF.

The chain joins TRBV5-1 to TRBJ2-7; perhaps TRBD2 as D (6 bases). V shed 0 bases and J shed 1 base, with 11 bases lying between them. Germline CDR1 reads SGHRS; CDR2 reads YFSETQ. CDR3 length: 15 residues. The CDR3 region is CASSLARGSSYEQYF. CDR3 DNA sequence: TGCGCCAGCAGCTTGGCCCGGGGGTCTTCCTACGAGCAGTACTTC.

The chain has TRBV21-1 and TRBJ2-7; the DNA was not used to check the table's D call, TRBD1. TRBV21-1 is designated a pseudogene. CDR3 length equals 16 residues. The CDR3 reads CASSPDSFTDPYEQYF. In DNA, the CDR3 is TGTGCCAGCAGCCCTGACAGTTTTACAGACCCCTACGAGCAGTACTTC.

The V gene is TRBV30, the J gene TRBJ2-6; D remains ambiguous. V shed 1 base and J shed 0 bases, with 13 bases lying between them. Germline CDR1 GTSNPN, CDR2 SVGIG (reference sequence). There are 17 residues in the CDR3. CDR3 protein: CAWSASPISSGANVLTF. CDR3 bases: TGTGCCTGGAGTGCATCCCCCATTAGCTCTGGGGCCAACGTCCTGACTTTC. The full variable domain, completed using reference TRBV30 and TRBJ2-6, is SQTIHQWPATLVQPVGSPLSLECTVEGTSNPNLYWYRQAAGRGLQLLFYSVGIGQISSEVPQNLSASRPQDRQFILSSKKLLLSDSGFYLCAWSASPISSGANVLTFGAGSRLTVL.